This paragraph covers one T cell receptor (beta chain) sequence. The sample holds many counts of this clonotype. What antigen it recognizes has not been identified. Per-base qualities were not stored, and no clone one base away is much larger. The data belong to a study of T-cell reconstitution after alpha-beta-depleted transplantation in children (dated by TCRdb to about 2016). Background on the whole study: Using TCR repertoire profiling, the study followed T-cell immune reconstitution in a quantitative way in children after TCRalphabeta/CD19-depleted allogeneic hematopoietic cell transplantation.

The CDR3 sequence holds 15 residues, the cysteine and phenylalanine included. Just the 45-base CDR3 DNA is kept, in frame starting at base 1. CDR1 and CDR2, per the germline V gene (reference sequence), are SEHNR and FQNEAQ. Relative to germline, V is 1 base shorter and J is 4 bases shorter, with 13 bases between their ends. The time point label, read with the paper, signifies: day 60 (about 2 months) after transplantation. In light of the paper, this sample's treatment or condition label describes: allogeneic hematopoietic cell transplantation with graft depleted of TCRalphabeta T cells and CD19 B cells. Transplant recipients were children who received TCRalphabeta/CD19-depleted allogeneic hematopoietic cell grafts. The research as a whole found: Over subsequent months, a decline in hyperexpanded clone frequencies was noted, and after one year, T-cell counts and TCRbeta diversity were mostly ascribed to newly produced T cells. The apparently early recovery of alphabetaT-cell counts about two months after transplant reportedly depended on only several hundred rapidly expanded clones that came from non-depleted graft cells. The high TCRbeta diversity at day 60 in some patients was ascribed to recipient T cells and intrathymic progenitors that had survived conditioning.

Libraries were made using PCR. The data were produced on an Illumina HiSeq 2500. TCR library preparation used molecular barcoding, with unique molecular identifiers applied to normalize quantification of the TCRbeta repertoire. TCRdb reprocessed the public reads (quality trimming at Q25 with fastp, clone calling with MiXCR) and kept in-frame beta chains. A single entry per CDR3 protein holds the most common genes and DNA from its merged rows. This sample comprises 25,000 to 35,000 distinct CDR3 sequences, around 7% of them detected only once. The top ten clonotypes cover about 27% of the sample. This chain joins TRBV7-9 to TRBJ1-2; no D gene can be assigned with confidence. This material consisted of peripheral blood, taken 60 days after TCRalphabeta/CD19-depleted stem cell transplant. This clonotype originated in a child younger than two who had a stem cell transplant for acute myeloid leukemia, so the T cells may come from the graft donor. CDR3 region: CASSLGSQWIYGYTF. In nucleotides, the sequence is TGTGCCAGCAGCTTAGGGTCTCAATGGATCTATGGCTACACCTTC.